One T cell receptor (beta chain) is described in this entry. This clone appeared once. Its specific antigen is unknown. Base qualities are not recorded, but no much larger clone differs from it by a single base. The CDR3 regions of human TCRbeta chains were analyzed by immunosequencing. The paper's processing steps were these. TCRs in the repertoires were matched against a reference library of SARS-CoV-2-specific TCRs that had been generated with the MIRA antigen-specificity platform. Breadth was defined as the fraction of unique TCRs that were SARS-CoV-2-associated. Depth was defined as the fraction of total T cells that were SARS-CoV-2-associated. Using the MIRA data, each spike-specific TCR was assigned both to the spike region to which the TCR was reactive and to a CD4 or CD8 class. Log10-transformed breadth and depth values were compared by one-way ANOVA with Sidak's multiple comparisons tests. This is the immuneACCESS table as TCRdb keeps it, with only in-frame sequences that have V and J called. A part of the clones is gone; compared with another copy, unresolved V genes explain less than half, and the rest is unexplained. V, J and clone size are taken as reported in that table, and D and trimming were inferred from the DNA itself. The sample has 150,000 to 160,000 clones on record, 70% to 90% of them singletons. 5.5% to 8% of the sample is held by the ten biggest clonotypes.

Interpreted using the paper, the time point label stands for: sample from adult after SARS-CoV-2 infection, after symptom onset. Two convalescent COVID-19 patients, sampled after symptom onset from adults with prior SARS-CoV-2 infection, were also TCR-sequenced for comparison. This entry belongs to a study of T cell responses to AZD1222 COVID-19 vaccine (dated by TCRdb to the early 2020s). Regarding the study in general: A total of about 230 trial participants underwent TCR sequencing, of whom around 200 received two doses of AZD1222 and approximately 25 received two doses of the MenACWY control vaccine. Enrollment into the trials was organized by age into subgroups of 18-55, 56-69 and 70-plus years, and those subgroups contained roughly 150, 30 and 60 TCR-sequenced participants, respectively.

From the germline V gene, CDR1 is LGHNA and CDR2 is YSLEER. The CDR3 runs 16 amino acids, cysteine and phenylalanine included. Only the CDR3 part of the read is kept: 48 bases, read in frame from the first base. V and J lose 0 bases and 3 bases, and a span of 11 bases separates them. General conclusions and limits of the study: Vaccine-associated CD4 TCRs spanned the whole spike protein, with dominant responses in regions 160-218 and 743-854. Conclusions about previously exposed vaccinees are limited, since just 5 to 7 AZD1222 recipients were seropositive for SARS-CoV-2 at baseline. Reportedly, almost half of the unique spike-specific TCRs recognized epitopes lying outside the regions that are mutated in the B.1.351 and B.1.1.7 variants. Because no day 14 peak-response samples were available, the repertoires could be characterized only after the peak T cell response. In the small 56-69-year group, the increase in depth fell short of significance, most likely because of low power. Spike-specific TCR breadth and depth rose significantly after two AZD1222 doses compared with day 0 and with MenACWY recipients. Most participants were white British and females outnumbered males, and the authors suggested that clonal diversity may have been underestimated.

The TCR sequence derives from an adult who had recovered from COVID-19. The chain was built from TRBV4-3 and TRBJ2-2; a tentative D match to TRBD1 spans 6 bases. The source material was peripheral blood, sampled after recovery from COVID-19. The nucleotide sequence reads as follows: TGCGCCAGCAGCCAAGATGTAGGGGGAGACACCGGGGAGCTGTTTTTT. Translated, it gives CASSQDVGGDTGELFF.